Listed below are T cell receptor beta chains from one sample, sequenced in a study of cytomegalovirus exposure and HLA in healthy donors. Repertoires were generated with immunoSEQ multiplex PCR, while TCRdb's copy carries only in-frame clones and drops some. The data show 100,000 to 150,000 clones, with roughly three quarters seen just once and 1.1% held by the top ten. The material sequenced was PBMCs. All receptors come from a woman aged 25 to 39 in good health and CMV-seronegative. Both conserved end residues are part of each CDR3. D genes are given only for firm matches. Some rows have no size entry. The others give once, few or many, or a class for an expanded clone.

size	V	J	D	CDR3	DNA
-	TRBV9	TRBJ2-2	TRBD2	CASSPSLAGGPAGELFF	TGTGCCAGCAGCCCTTCTCTGGCGGGGGGGCCGGCCGGGGAGCTGTTTTTT
-	TRBV5-1	TRBJ1-2	TRBD1	CASSSNTGQGVYGYTF	TGCGCCAGCAGCTCGAATACCGGACAGGGGGTCTATGGCTACACCTTC
-	TRBV30	TRBJ1-5	-	CAWSLQGHQPQHF	TGTGCCTGGAGTCTACAGGGTCATCAGCCCCAGCATTTT
-	TRBV4-1	TRBJ2-5	TRBD2	CASSASGDGTQYF	TGCGCCAGCAGTGCCAGCGGGGATGGGACCCAGTACTTC
-	TRBV11-2	TRBJ1-2	-	CASSHRAGANYGYTF	TGTGCCAGCAGCCATAGGGCGGGAGCTAACTATGGCTACACCTTC
-	TRBV13	TRBJ1-1	TRBD1	CASSPRGQGAQRVEAFF	TGTGCCAGCAGCCCCCGAGGACAGGGGGCGCAGAGAGTTGAAGCTTTCTTT
-	TRBV15	TRBJ2-1	-	CATSAGHPTEQFF	TGTGCCACCAGCGCAGGACATCCTACGGAGCAGTTCTTC
-	TRBV11-2	TRBJ1-6	-	CASSSGNSPLHF	TGTGCCAGCAGCTCCGGGAATTCACCCCTCCACTTT
-	TRBV19	TRBJ2-7	-	CASSIFGPTSSYEQYF	TGTGCCAGTAGTATATTTGGGCCAACTAGCTCCTACGAGCAGTACTTC
once	TRBV9	TRBJ1-3	-	CASSALGGGVSGNTIYF	TGTGCCAGCAGCGCACTCGGTGGCGGGGTCTCTGGAAACACCATATATTTT
-	TRBV19	TRBJ1-1	-	CASRSRGDTEAFF	TGTGCCAGTAGGTCGCGGGGGGACACTGAAGCTTTCTTT
-	TRBV7-9	TRBJ2-1	TRBD2	CASSIGLAGGPDEQFF	TGTGCCAGCAGCATTGGACTAGCGGGAGGGCCGGATGAGCAGTTCTTC
-	TRBV7-9	TRBJ1-2	-	CASSFLEQNYGYTF	TGTGCCAGCAGCTTCTTGGAGCAAAACTATGGCTACACCTTC
-	TRBV10-3	TRBJ1-6	-	CAISEFQAYNSPLHF	TGTGCCATCAGTGAGTTCCAGGCTTATAATTCACCCCTCCACTTT
-	TRBV25-1	TRBJ1-5	TRBD1	CASSGPRQGSGNQPQHF	TGTGCCAGCAGTGGCCCTAGACAGGGATCAGGCAATCAGCCCCAGCATTTT
-	TRBV30	TRBJ2-1	TRBD2	CAWKGLAGGPGEQFF	TGTGCCTGGAAGGGACTAGCGGGAGGGCCAGGTGAGCAGTTCTTC
-	TRBV28	TRBJ1-2	TRBD1	CASRAGQGRFGYTF	TGTGCCAGCAGGGCGGGACAGGGCAGATTTGGCTACACCTTC
-	TRBV23-1	TRBJ2-7	TRBD1	CASDRWGQGPYEQYF	TGCGCCAGTGACCGTTGGGGACAGGGACCCTACGAGCAGTACTTC
-	TRBV11-3	TRBJ2-2	TRBD2	CASSRSGGLGNTGELFF	TGTGCCAGCAGCCGTAGCGGGGGCCTTGGGAACACCGGGGAGCTGTTTTTT
-	TRBV19	TRBJ1-1	TRBD1	CASSPDRVTEAFF	TGTGCCAGTAGTCCAGACAGGGTCACTGAAGCTTTCTTT
-	TRBV5-1	TRBJ1-1	TRBD1	CASSVGQGSKAFF	TGCGCCAGCAGCGTCGGACAGGGAAGTAAAGCTTTCTTT
few	TRBV5-1	TRBJ2-5	-	CASSLSGGTYETQYF	TGCGCCAGCAGCTTGAGTGGCGGGACTTACGAGACCCAGTACTTC
-	TRBV5-1	TRBJ2-5	-	CASSPVNQETQYF	TGCGCCAGCAGCCCGGTAAACCAAGAGACCCAGTACTTC
-	TRBV9	TRBJ1-2	-	CASKGVNYGYTF	TGTGCCAGCAAGGGAGTTAACTATGGCTACACCTTC
-	TRBV4-3	TRBJ1-2	-	CASSQDRYRDYGYTF	TGCGCCAGCAGCCAAGATCGGTACAGGGACTATGGCTACACCTTC
-	TRBV18	TRBJ1-6	TRBD1	CASSLGQGENSPLHF	TGTGCCAGCTCACTCGGACAGGGTGAAAATTCACCCCTCCACTTT
-	TRBV12-5	TRBJ1-2	TRBD1	CARNGQGTYGYTF	TGTGCTAGGAATGGACAGGGGACCTATGGCTACACCTTC
-	TRBV7-8	TRBJ2-7	TRBD1	CASSLGGTGIHEQYF	TGTGCCAGCAGCTTAGGTGGGACAGGGATCCACGAGCAGTACTTC
-	TRBV5-8	TRBJ1-1	-	CATQGQSNTEAFF	TGTGCCACCCAGGGGCAGTCGAACACTGAAGCTTTCTTT
-	TRBV7-9	TRBJ1-2	-	CASSSGRAYGYTF	TGTGCCAGCAGCTCGGGCAGGGCCTATGGCTACACCTTC
-	TRBV7-3	TRBJ1-1	TRBD1	CASSVQGGHTEAFF	TGTGCCAGCAGCGTCCAAGGGGGCCACACTGAAGCTTTCTTT
-	TRBV2	TRBJ2-5	TRBD1	CASLLQGKETQYF	TGTGCCAGCCTCCTACAGGGGAAGGAGACCCAGTACTTC
-	TRBV5-1	TRBJ2-1	TRBD1	CASSLGQGNNEQFF	TGCGCCAGCAGCTTAGGACAGGGAAACAATGAGCAGTTCTTC
-	TRBV5-1	TRBJ1-4	-	CASSWGPSEEKLFF	TGCGCCAGCAGCTGGGGCCCTAGTGAGGAAAAACTGTTTTTT
-	TRBV7-2	TRBJ2-1	TRBD2	CASSFLAGGRGNEQFF	TGTGCCAGCAGCTTCTTAGCGGGCGGGCGGGGGAATGAGCAGTTCTTC
-	TRBV15	TRBJ1-2	TRBD1	CATRGQGQIANYGYTF	TGTGCCACCAGAGGTCAGGGACAGATAGCTAACTATGGCTACACCTTC
-	TRBV27	TRBJ2-3	-	CASSHLNRDLRDTQYF	TGTGCCAGCAGCCATCTCAACAGGGATTTAAGGGATACGCAGTATTTT
-	TRBV21-1	TRBJ1-2	-	CASSKRTAYVIYGYTF	TGTGCCAGCAGCAAAAGGACAGCATATGTCATCTATGGCTACACCTTC
-	TRBV10-3	TRBJ2-3	TRBD2	CAISPGGVTDTQYF	TGTGCCATCAGCCCTGGGGGGGTCACAGATACGCAGTATTTT